This entry lists 27 T cell receptor beta chains sequenced from one sample in a study of T cells after yellow fever vaccination. TCRdb fed the 5' RACE reads into MiXCR, producing one record per CDR3 protein. The sample yields approximately 580,000 distinct CDR3 sequences, roughly 17% seen once. This material consisted of PBMCs, taken 5 to 6 days after the first yellow fever vaccination. Receptor source: a man aged 18 to 29 who received the YFV17D yellow fever vaccine.

This clonotype has only a few counts. The chain couples TRBV7-6 to TRBJ2-3; D remains unclear. The CDR3 has 17 residues. CDR1 is SGHVS and CDR2 is FNYEAQ in the germline V gene. With 2 bases removed from V and 0 bases from J, the gap between germline ends came to 15 bases. The CDR3 DNA is TGTGCCAGCAGCTTAAATCCAGACGGTTCTAGCACAGATACGCAGTATTTT. It codes for CASSLNPDGSSTDTQYF. Looking up the rest from reference TRBV7-6 and TRBJ2-3 gives the full variable domain: GAGVSQSPRYKVTKRGQDVALRCDPISGHVSLYWYRQALGQGPEFLTYFNYEAQQDKSGLPNDRFSAERPEGSISTLTIQRTEQRDSAMYRCASSLNPDGSSTDTQYFGPGTRLTVL.

V gene TRBV20-1 combines with J gene TRBJ2-3; TRBD2 matches 7 bases. The length of the CDR3 is 16 residues. The germline gives CDR1 DFQATT, CDR2 SNEGSKA (reference sequence). After removal of 6 bases from V and 1 base from J, the junction contained 13 bases not matched to a gene. CDR3 nucleotides: TGCAGTGCCCCAGCCGGGCCTAGCGGTGGCACAGATACGCAGTATTTT. Translated, it gives CSAPAGPSGGTDTQYF.

The V call is TRBV7-2, the J call TRBJ1-4; possibly TRBD1 for D (6 bases). Trimming left V 3 bases short and J 7 bases short, with 12 bases between. The CDR3 length is 14 residues. Germline assignment: CDR1 SGHTA and CDR2 FQGNSA. The CDR3 DNA follows: TGTGCCAGCAGCTTTAGTCGACAGGTTGAAAAACTGTTTTTT. The encoded protein is CASSFSRQVEKLFF.

This clonotype has more than one count but fewer than ten. The chain has TRBV5-5 and TRBJ1-4; D uncertain. V dropped 5 bases and J dropped 4 bases, with 21 bases sitting between them. The CDR3 spans 17 residues. Germline V gene sequence: CDR1 SGHKS, CDR2 YYEKEE (reference sequence). As DNA, the CDR3 is TGTGCCAGCAGTTTACGGCGGGATTTGGCGGGTAATGAAAAACTGTTTTTT. Protein sequence: CASSLRRDLAGNEKLFF.

This sequence joins TRBV5-1 and TRBJ1-1; D unclear. This CDR3 contains 15 residues. Germline V gene data show CDR1 as SGHRS and CDR2 as YFSETQ. Trimming stripped 3 bases from V and 6 bases from J, with 18 bases between. CDR3 coding DNA: TGCGCCAGCAGCTACGGGCAACGGGGTATCTCTGAAGCTTTCTTT. It specifies CASSYGQRGISEAFF.

This sequence joins TRBV4-1 and TRBJ1-1; D gene uncertain. V gave up 0 bases and J gave up 4 bases, with 6 bases separating them. The CDR3 has 13 residues. Germline V CDR1 and CDR2: MGHRA, YSYEKL. The CDR3 spells CASSQDDRTEAFF. In DNA form, the CDR3 reads TGCGCCAGCAGCCAAGATGACCGCACTGAAGCTTTCTTT.

This clonotype was detected many times. The chain couples TRBV20-1 to TRBJ2-3, with no clear D. The CDR3 has 11 amino acids. The ends were cut back, 0 bases at V and 4 bases at J, with 2 bases in the middle. Germline CDR1 DFQATT, CDR2 SNEGSKA (reference sequence). CDR3 amino acids: CSARDADTQYF. The CDR3 DNA reads as TGCAGTGCTAGAGATGCAGATACGCAGTATTTT.

V usage is TRBV18 and J usage is TRBJ1-3; D ambiguous. Germline V gives CDR1 KGHSH, CDR2 LQKENI. V was trimmed by 1 base and J by 0 bases, leaving 7 bases between them. CDR3 length: 15 amino acids. The CDR3 DNA is TGTGCCAGCTCACCACAGGGCCCCTCTGGAAACACCATATATTTT. Its protein product is CASSPQGPSGNTIYF.

J is TRBJ2-5 and V is TRBV24-1; maybe TRBD1 (5 bases). The CDR3 loop spans 14 amino acids. V was pared by 0 bases and J by 3 bases, with 7 bases between. CDR1 and CDR2 from the germline V gene are KGHDR and SFDVKD. The CDR3 DNA reads TGTGCCACCAGTGATTTGTTACAGGAAGAGACCCAGTACTTC. This codes for CATSDLLQEETQYF.

This clonotype has a count of ten or more. This sequence joins TRBV18 and TRBJ1-2, with 9 bases that match TRBD1. The CDR3 spans 14 residues. Trimming removed 8 bases from V and 3 bases from J; junction bases left unmatched: 7. The germline V gene encodes CDR1 KGHSH and CDR2 LQKENI. The CDR3 reads CASSPRTGDYGYTF. The CDR3 nucleotides read TGTGCCAGCAGTCCCCGGACAGGGGACTATGGCTACACCTTC.

This clonotype was recorded a few times. The chain uses TRBV28 and TRBJ1-1, with TRBD1 identical over 8 bases. With 7 bases clipped from V and 7 bases from J, the junction kept 11 bases outside the gene matches. This CDR3 is 14 amino acids long. The germline CDR1 and CDR2 sequences are MDHEN and SYDVKM. The DNA of the CDR3 is TGTGCCAGCAACTTCCCAGACAGGGGACATGAAGCTTTCTTT. It translates to CASNFPDRGHEAFF.

The chain recombines TRBV27 with TRBJ2-1; D call uncertain. This CDR3 has 14 amino acids. CDR1 is MNHEY, CDR2 SMNVEV, per germline (reference sequence). V lost 10 bases to trimming and J lost 0 bases, with 13 bases between them. The DNA for the CDR3 is TGTGCCACTCGAAGGGCGAGCTCCTACAATGAGCAGTTCTTC. Its protein product is CATRRASSYNEQFF.

This clonotype showed up many times. The gene calls are TRBV5-1 and TRBJ2-7; 8 positions agree with TRBD2. The junction had 4 bases not matched to a gene; V was cut back by 0 bases and J by 5 bases. There are 14 residues in the CDR3. CDR1 and CDR2 from the germline V gene are SGHRS and YFSETQ. The CDR3 nucleotides read TGCGCCAGCAGCTTGGCGGGGGGGACGAACGAGCAGTACTTC. This sequence encodes CASSLAGGTNEQYF.

In its sample, this clonotype was seen a few times. J is TRBJ2-5 and V is TRBV2; D gene ambiguous. This CDR3 comprises 12 residues. Germline values: CDR1 SNHLY, CDR2 FYNNEI. V dropped 7 bases and J dropped 1 base, with 7 bases sitting between them. The CDR3, as DNA: TGTGCCAGCAATTACGTCCAAGAGACCCAGTACTTC. Protein: CASNYVQETQYF.

The V and J genes are TRBV18 and TRBJ2-3; 8 bases are shared with TRBD1. With V trimmed by 6 bases and J by 7 bases, 15 bases remained unmatched. The CDR3 spans 16 residues. CDR1 KGHSH and CDR2 LQKENI come from the germline V gene. CDR3: CASSPLPPTGENTQYF. CDR3 DNA: TGTGCCAGCTCGCCCCTACCCCCGACAGGGGAAAATACGCAGTATTTT.

This clonotype was detected only a few times. The chain is built from TRBV5-1 and TRBJ1-1, with D possibly being TRBD1 (6 bases). There are 13 residues in the CDR3. Germline values: CDR1 SGHRS, CDR2 YFSETQ. V was trimmed by 6 bases and J by 3 bases, leaving 12 bases between them. The CDR3 reads CASTPDSHTEAFF. CDR3 sequence (DNA): TGCGCCAGCACCCCGGACAGTCACACTGAAGCTTTCTTT. The complete variable domain, with remaining parts taken from reference TRBV5-1 and TRBJ1-1, reads KAGVTQTPRYLIKTRGQQVTLSCSPISGHRSVSWYQQTPGQGLQFLFEYFSETQRNKGNFPGRFSGRQFSNSRSEMNVSTLELGDSALYLCASTPDSHTEAFFGQGTRLTVV.

Only a few counts were recorded for this clonotype. This chain uses TRBV7-9 with TRBJ2-1; D is perhaps TRBD1 (5 bases). CDR1 and CDR2 from the germline V gene are SEHNR and FQNEAQ (reference sequence). V gave up 0 bases and J gave up 6 bases, with 12 bases separating them. This CDR3 contains 15 residues. The CDR3 bases are TGTGCCAGCAGCTTAGCGGCAGGGATCTCCAATGAGCAGTTCTTC. Amino acid sequence: CASSLAAGISNEQFF.

This clonotype was seen more than once but under ten times. The V gene is TRBV6-1, the J gene TRBJ1-1; weak D call: TRBD1 (5 bases). Germline CDR1 is MNHNS and CDR2 is SASEGT. The V and J ends lost 6 bases and 1 base respectively, with 9 bases between them. The CDR3 has 13 amino acids. DNA for the CDR3: TGTGCCAGCAGACGAGGACAGAACACTGAAGCTTTCTTT. This codes for CASRRGQNTEAFF.

This chain connects TRBV12-3 or TRBV12-4 to TRBJ2-2; D is ambiguous. The V end was cut by 6 bases, the J end by 6 bases, with 8 bases between. The CDR3 loop spans 12 amino acids. CDR3 amino acids: CASSSISGELFF. The CDR3 nucleotides are TGTGCCAGCAGCAGTATCTCCGGGGAGCTGTTTTTT.

CDR3 nucleotide sequence: TGTGCCAGCAGCCAATCCGTATTATCCGGGTTTTTAGCACCGGCGCCCCAGCATTTT. This translates into CASSQSVLSGFLAPAPQHF. The V gene is TRBV3-1, the J gene TRBJ1-5; D call uncertain. Germline CDR1 and CDR2: LGHDT and YNNKEL (reference sequence). This CDR3 is 19 amino acids long. Between the trimmed V and J ends, which lost 2 bases and 9 bases, there was a span of 29 bases.

This clonotype was detected only a few times. This chain connects TRBV6-1 to TRBJ1-2, with 7 bases lining up with TRBD1. The CDR3 has 15 amino acids. Germline-derived CDR1 and CDR2 are MNHNS and SASEGT. The trim removed 0 bases at V and 2 bases at J, leaving 3 bases unmatched. CDR3 region: CASSEATGENYGYTF. Written as DNA, the CDR3 is TGTGCCAGCAGTGAAGCCACAGGGGAGAACTATGGCTACACCTTC.

V usage is TRBV4-1 and J usage is TRBJ1-1; D is perhaps TRBD1 (5 bases). Trimming shortened V by 1 base and J by 5 bases, and 8 bases separated the two germline ends. The CDR3 runs 13 residues. CDR1 and CDR2 from the germline V gene are MGHRA and YSYEKL. This chain's CDR3 is CASSQAGVTEAFF. CDR3 DNA sequence: TGCGCCAGCAGCCAAGCGGGGGTGACTGAAGCTTTCTTT.

This clonotype was found a few times. This rearrangement joins TRBV4-3 to TRBJ2-3; D may be TRBD1 or TRBD2 (5 bases each). The CDR3 covers 17 residues. Germline V CDR1 and CDR2: LGHNA, YSLEER. V was trimmed by 0 bases and J by 1 base, leaving 14 bases between them. CDR3 residues: CASSQEGTHGGTDTQYF. The CDR3 DNA follows: TGCGCCAGCAGCCAAGAAGGGACCCACGGAGGCACAGATACGCAGTATTTT.

The gene calls are TRBV15 and TRBJ2-2; D remains ambiguous. Germline-derived CDR1 and CDR2 are LNHNV and YYDKDF (reference sequence). Between the trimmed V and J ends, which lost 1 base and 0 bases, there was a span of 6 bases. CDR3 length: 15 residues. DNA for the CDR3: TGTGCCACCAGCAGAGGCGTAGCGAACACCGGGGAGCTGTTTTTT. Translating it yields CATSRGVANTGELFF.

V and J are TRBV9 and TRBJ1-4; D gene unclear. Trimming took 2 bases from V and 4 from J, leaving 12 bases between them. Germline CDR1 and CDR2: SGDLS and YYNGEE. The CDR3 is 15 residues long. CDR3 protein: CASSVSPIDNEKLFF. The CDR3 region has the DNA TGTGCCAGCAGCGTGTCCCCAATCGATAATGAAAAACTGTTTTTT.

This clonotype was seen only a few times. The V and J genes are TRBV7-9 and TRBJ1-4; D not resolved. This CDR3 region has 11 residues. Germline V gives CDR1 SEHNR, CDR2 FQNEAQ (reference sequence). The V end lost 3 bases, the J end lost 7 bases, and 3 bases lay between the germline ends. The DNA of the CDR3 is TGTGCCAGCAGCTTTAGTGAAAAACTGTTTTTT. Its translation: CASSFSEKLFF.

The chain combines TRBV18 with TRBJ2-7; perhaps TRBD2 as D (5 bases). V was cut by 4 bases and J by 5 bases, with 12 bases left in between. This CDR3 comprises 13 residues. Per the germline V gene, CDR1 is KGHSH and CDR2 is LQKENI. CDR3 coding DNA: TGTGCCAGCTCACGTCGGGGAAGGGACGAGCAGTACGTC. Translating gives CASSRRGRDEQYV.